This T cell receptor (beta chain) emerged from a study of cytomegalovirus exposure and HLA in healthy donors. The ends were cut back, 1 base at V and 7 bases at J, with 13 bases in the middle. CDR3 length: 14 residues. Germline V lookup: CDR1 SGHTA, CDR2 FQGNSA. The PCR ran on 60 Vbeta and 13 Jbeta primers. Using immunoSEQ multiplex PCR, the repertoire was profiled, and TCRdb retains in-frame clones only, with some absent. Of approximately 150,000 clones in the sample, 70% to 85% were seen once. Sequenced material: PBMCs. The origin of this receptor is a male donor in good health and CMV-seronegative. The V gene is TRBV7-2, the J gene TRBJ1-1; tentative D call: TRBD1 (5 bases). The CDR3 sequence is CASSLVGQGIEAFF. CDR3 sequence (DNA): TGTGCCAGCAGCTTAGTCGGGCAGGGTATTGAAGCTTTCTTT.